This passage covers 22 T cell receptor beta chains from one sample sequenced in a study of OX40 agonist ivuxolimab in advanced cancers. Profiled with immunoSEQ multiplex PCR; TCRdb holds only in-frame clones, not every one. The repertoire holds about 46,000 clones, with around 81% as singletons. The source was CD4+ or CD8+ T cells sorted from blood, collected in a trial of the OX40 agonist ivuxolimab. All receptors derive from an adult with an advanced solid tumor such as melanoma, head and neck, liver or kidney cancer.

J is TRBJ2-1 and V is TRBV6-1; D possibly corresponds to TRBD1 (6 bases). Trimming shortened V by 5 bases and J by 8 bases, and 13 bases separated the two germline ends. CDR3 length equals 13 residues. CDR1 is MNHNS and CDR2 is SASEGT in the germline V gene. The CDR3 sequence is CASSSTGYDEQFF. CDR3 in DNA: TGTGCCAGCAGTTCCACAGGGTATGATGAGCAGTTCTTC.

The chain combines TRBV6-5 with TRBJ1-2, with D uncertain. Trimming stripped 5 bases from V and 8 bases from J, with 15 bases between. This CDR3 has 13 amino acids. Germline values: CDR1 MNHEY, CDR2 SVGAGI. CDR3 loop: CASSIDGPRGYTF. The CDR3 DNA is TGTGCCAGCAGTATCGACGGGCCCCGGGGCTACACCTTC.

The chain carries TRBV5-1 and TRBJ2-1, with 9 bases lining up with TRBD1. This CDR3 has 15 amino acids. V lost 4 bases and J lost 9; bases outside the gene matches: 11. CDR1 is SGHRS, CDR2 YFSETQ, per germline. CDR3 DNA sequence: TGCGCCAGCAGCCTCACAGGGGGCCCAAGTCGTGAGCAGTTCTTC. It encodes CASSLTGGPSREQFF.

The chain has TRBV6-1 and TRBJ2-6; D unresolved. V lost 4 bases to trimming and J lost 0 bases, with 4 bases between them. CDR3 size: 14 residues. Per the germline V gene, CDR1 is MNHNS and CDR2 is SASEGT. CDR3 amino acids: CASSASSGANVLTF. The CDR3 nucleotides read TGTGCCAGCAGTGCCAGCTCTGGGGCCAACGTCCTGACTTTC.

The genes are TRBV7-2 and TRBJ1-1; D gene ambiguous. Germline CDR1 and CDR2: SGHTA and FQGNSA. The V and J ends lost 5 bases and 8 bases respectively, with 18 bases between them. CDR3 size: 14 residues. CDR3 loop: CASSPGFSPREAFF. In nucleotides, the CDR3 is TGTGCCAGCAGCCCCGGGTTTTCTCCTCGGGAAGCTTTCTTT.

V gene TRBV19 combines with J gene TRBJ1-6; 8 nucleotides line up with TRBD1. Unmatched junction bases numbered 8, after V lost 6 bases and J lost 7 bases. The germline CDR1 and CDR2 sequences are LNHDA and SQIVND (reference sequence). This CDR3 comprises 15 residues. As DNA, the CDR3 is TGTGCCAGTAGCAAGGACAGGGCGGAGAATTCACCCCTCCACTTT. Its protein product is CASSKDRAENSPLHF. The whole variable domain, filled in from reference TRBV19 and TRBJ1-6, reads DGGITQSPKYLFRKEGQNVTLSCEQNLNHDAMYWYRQDPGQGLRLIYYSQIVNDFQKGDIAEGYSVSREKKESFPLTVTSAQKNPTAFYLCASSKDRAENSPLHFGNGTRLTVT.

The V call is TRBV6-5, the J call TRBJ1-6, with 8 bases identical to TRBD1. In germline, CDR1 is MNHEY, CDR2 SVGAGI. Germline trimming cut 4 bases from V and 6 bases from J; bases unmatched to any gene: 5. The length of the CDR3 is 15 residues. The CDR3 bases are TGTGCCAGCAGTTCCTTACAGGGGGTTAATTCACCCCTCCACTTT. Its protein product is CASSSLQGVNSPLHF.

The CDR3 coding sequence is TGTGCCAGCAGCTTAGCGGGGGGCGGCGATACGCAGTATTTT. It codes for CASSLAGGGDTQYF. This chain uses TRBV7-8 with TRBJ2-3; D tentatively fits TRBD1 or TRBD2 (6 bases each). The V and J ends lost 0 bases and 6 bases respectively, with 10 bases between them. Germline CDR1 is SGHVS and CDR2 is FQNEAQ. The CDR3 sequence is 14 residues long.

The CDR3 spells CASTQQGFLNSPLHF. In nucleotides, the CDR3 is TGTGCCAGCACCCAACAAGGGTTTCTTAATTCACCCCTCCACTTT. The chain employs TRBV7-8 and TRBJ1-6, with unresolved D. Germline CDR1 reads SGHVS; CDR2 reads FQNEAQ. The CDR3 consists of 15 residues. Trimming removed 7 bases from V and 6 bases from J, with 16 bases in between.

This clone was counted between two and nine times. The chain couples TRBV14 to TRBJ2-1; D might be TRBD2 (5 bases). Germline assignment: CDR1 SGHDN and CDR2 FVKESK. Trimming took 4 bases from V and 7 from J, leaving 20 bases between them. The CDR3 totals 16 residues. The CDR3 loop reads CASSLLEGFLRNEQFF. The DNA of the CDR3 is TGTGCCAGCAGCCTCCTAGAGGGATTTTTACGGAATGAGCAGTTCTTC.

The CDR3 sequence is CASGLAGGTDTQYF. CDR3 bases: TGTGCCAGCGGACTAGCGGGGGGTACAGATACGCAGTATTTT. This chain links TRBV7-9 with TRBJ2-3, with 14 bases identical to TRBD2. There are 14 residues in the CDR3. J was trimmed by 3 bases and V by 8 bases; bases with no gene match: 1. The germline gives CDR1 SEHNR, CDR2 FQNEAQ (reference sequence).

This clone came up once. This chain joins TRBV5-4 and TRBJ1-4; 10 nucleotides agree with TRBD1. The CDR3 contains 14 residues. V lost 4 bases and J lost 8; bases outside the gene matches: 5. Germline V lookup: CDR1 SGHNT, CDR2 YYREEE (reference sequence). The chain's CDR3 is CASSRQGAGEKLFF. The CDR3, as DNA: TGTGCCAGCAGCAGACAGGGGGCAGGGGAAAAACTGTTTTTT. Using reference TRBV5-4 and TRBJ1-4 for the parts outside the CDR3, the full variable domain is ETGVTQSPTHLIKTRGQQVTLRCSSQSGHNTVSWYQQALGQGPQFIFQYYREEENGRGNFPPRFSGLQFPNYSSELNVNALELDDSALYLCASSRQGAGEKLFFGSGTQLSVL.

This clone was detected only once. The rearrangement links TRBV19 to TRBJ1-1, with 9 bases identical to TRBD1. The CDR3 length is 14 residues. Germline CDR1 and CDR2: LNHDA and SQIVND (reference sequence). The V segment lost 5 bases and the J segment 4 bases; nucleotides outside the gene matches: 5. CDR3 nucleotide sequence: TGTGCCAGTAGTTCTTACAGGGGGCCCACTGAAGCTTTCTTT. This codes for CASSSYRGPTEAFF.

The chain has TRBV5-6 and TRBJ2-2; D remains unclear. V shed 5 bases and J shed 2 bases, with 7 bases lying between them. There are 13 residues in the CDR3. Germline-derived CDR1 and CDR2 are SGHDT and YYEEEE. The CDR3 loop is CASSVGNTGELFF. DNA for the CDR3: TGTGCCAGCAGTGTAGGAAACACCGGGGAGCTGTTTTTT.

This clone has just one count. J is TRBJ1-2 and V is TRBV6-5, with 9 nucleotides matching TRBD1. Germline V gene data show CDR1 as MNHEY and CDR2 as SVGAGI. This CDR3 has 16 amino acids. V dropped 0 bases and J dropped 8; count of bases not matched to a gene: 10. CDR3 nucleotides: TGTGCCAGCAGTTACTCACAGGGGGCTGGATCGGGAGGCTACACCTTC. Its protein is CASSYSQGAGSGGYTF.

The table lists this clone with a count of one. CDR3: CASSPSSRETQYF. The CDR3 DNA sequence: TGTGCCAGCAGCCCCTCCAGCAGAGAGACCCAGTACTTC. This chain joins TRBV7-6 and TRBJ2-5, with D unresolved. The CDR3 runs 13 residues. Trimming shortened V by 5 bases and J by 4 bases, and 11 bases separated the two germline ends. Germline CDR1 SGHVS, CDR2 FNYEAQ. Variable domain in full (rest from reference TRBV7-6 and TRBJ2-5): GAGVSQSPRYKVTKRGQDVALRCDPISGHVSLYWYRQALGQGPEFLTYFNYEAQQDKSGLPNDRFSAERPEGSISTLTIQRTEQRDSAMYRCASSPSSRETQYFGPGTRLLVL.

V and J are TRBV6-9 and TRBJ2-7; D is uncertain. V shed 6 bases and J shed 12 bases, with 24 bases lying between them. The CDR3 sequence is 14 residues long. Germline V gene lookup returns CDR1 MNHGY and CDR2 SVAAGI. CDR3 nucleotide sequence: TGTGCCAGCAGGTCAACTACAAGTGCCAGTATTTGGTACTTC. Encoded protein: CASRSTTSASIWYF.

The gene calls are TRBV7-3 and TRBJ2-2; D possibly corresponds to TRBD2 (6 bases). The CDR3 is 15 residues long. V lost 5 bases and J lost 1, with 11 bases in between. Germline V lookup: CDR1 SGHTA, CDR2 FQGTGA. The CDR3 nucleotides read TGTGCCAGCAGCAGCCCCGGGGGGAACACCGGGGAGCTGTTTTTT. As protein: CASSSPGGNTGELFF.

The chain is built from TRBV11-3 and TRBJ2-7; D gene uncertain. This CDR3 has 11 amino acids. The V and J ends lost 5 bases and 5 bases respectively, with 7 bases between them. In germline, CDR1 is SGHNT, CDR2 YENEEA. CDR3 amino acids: CASSRDHEQYF. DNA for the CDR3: TGTGCCAGCAGCCGTGATCACGAGCAGTACTTC.

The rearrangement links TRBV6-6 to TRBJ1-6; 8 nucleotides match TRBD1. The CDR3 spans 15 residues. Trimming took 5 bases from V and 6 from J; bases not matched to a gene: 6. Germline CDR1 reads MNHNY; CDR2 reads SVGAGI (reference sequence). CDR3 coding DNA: TGTGCCAGCAGTACGGACAGGGTCCCTAATTCACCCCTCCACTTT. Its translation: CASSTDRVPNSPLHF.

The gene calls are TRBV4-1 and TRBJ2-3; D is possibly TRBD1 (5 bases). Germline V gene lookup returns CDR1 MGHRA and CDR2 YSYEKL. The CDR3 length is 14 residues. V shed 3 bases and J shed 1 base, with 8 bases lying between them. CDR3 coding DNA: TGCGCCAGCAGCCACAAGGGGCGCACAGATACGCAGTATTTT. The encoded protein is CASSHKGRTDTQYF.

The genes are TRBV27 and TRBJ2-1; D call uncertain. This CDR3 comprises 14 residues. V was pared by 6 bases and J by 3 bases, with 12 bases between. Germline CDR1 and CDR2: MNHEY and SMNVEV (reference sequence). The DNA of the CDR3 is TGTGCCAGCAGATGGCAGGTCCACTACAATGAGCAGTTCTTC. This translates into CASRWQVHYNEQFF.